This record covers a single T cell receptor (beta chain). This entry comes from a study of identical twins. One entry per CDR3 protein results from TCRdb running MiXCR on the 5' RACE reads. The top ten clones hold around 1.6% of a sample with nearly 900,000 distinct CDR3 sequences, approximately 13% of them seen once. V was clipped by 5 bases and J by 14 bases; unmatched bases: 11. This CDR3 region has 14 residues. The germline V gene has CDR1 MDHEN and CDR2 SYDVKM. The sample was also linked to a second study, of yellow fever vaccine responses in identical twins.

V is TRBV28 and J is TRBJ2-5; TRBD2 agrees at 13 bases. The sequence was obtained from a woman aged 18-29 years in good health. The sample comprised PBMCs. The CDR3: CASSPRTSGGPTYF. The CDR3 DNA follows: TGTGCCAGCAGTCCACGGACTAGCGGGGGACCGACATACTTC.